This T cell receptor (beta chain) derives from a study of post-analysis software for immune sequencing data. Findings and caveats of the study: With TRBV5-6, TRBV5-1 and TRBV20-1 included, about five TRBV segments were more frequent in patients than in controls.

Every TCR beta cDNA library bore unique molecular identifiers. From the PCR reads, TCRdb called clonotypes with MiXCR, one entry per CDR3 protein. The data hold under 650,000 distinct CDR3 sequences, with roughly 45% observed a single time. As to this clonotype: As yet, its antigen is unknown.

Trimming removed 7 bases from V and 10 bases from J; junction bases left unmatched: 13. Germline V gives CDR1 MNHEY, CDR2 SMNVEV (reference sequence). The CDR3 contains 15 residues. This sequence was found in a girl aged 10 to 17 with multiple sclerosis. The rearrangement joins TRBV27 to TRBJ2-1, with 10 bases identical to TRBD1. The sample comprised blood. As DNA, the CDR3 is TGTGCCAGCAAACCCGGCGGGACAGGGGCCTACGAGCAGTTCTTC. Translated: CASKPGGTGAYEQFF.